Shown below are 14 T cell receptor beta chains from a single sample sequenced in a study of blood T cell repertoires in COVID-19. The repertoire was sequenced with immunoSEQ multiplex PCR; TCRdb's copy has only in-frame clones and lacks some. The sample holds about 200,000 clones, roughly 80% seen once. The material sequenced was peripheral blood. The source of these receptors is a woman older than 75 with acute or convalescent COVID-19.

This clone was observed a single time. This chain joins TRBV6-6 and TRBJ1-5; 7 positions match TRBD1. V shed 5 bases and J 0 bases; nucleotides not matched to a gene: 10. The length of the CDR3 is 17 residues. CDR1 and CDR2 (germline): MNHNY, SVGAGI (reference sequence). This chain's CDR3 is CASSPRAGGLSNQPQHF. The CDR3 DNA follows: TGTGCCAGCAGTCCTCGAGCAGGGGGACTTAGCAATCAGCCCCAGCATTTT.

This chain links TRBV15 with TRBJ1-6; 8 bases are shared with TRBD1. V shed 3 bases, J shed 11 bases, and the junction held 12 bases outside the gene matches. Germline CDR1 reads LNHNV; CDR2 reads YYDKDF (reference sequence). The CDR3 is 16 amino acids. The CDR3 sequence: CATSRGHAGGRTPLHF. In DNA form, the CDR3 reads TGTGCCACCAGCAGGGGACACGCAGGGGGCAGAACACCCCTCCACTTT.

The J gene is TRBJ2-7, the V gene TRBV20-1, with a possible D match to TRBD1 (6 bases). Trimming stripped 3 bases from V and 12 bases from J, with 15 bases between. In germline, CDR1 is DFQATT, CDR2 SNEGSKA (reference sequence). The CDR3 length is 11 residues. The CDR3 reads CSARSDWGPYF. The CDR3 DNA is TGCAGTGCTAGGTCGGACTGGGGGCCGTACTTC.

Comment on this clone: Other DNA sequences in the sample encode the same CDR3. The rearrangement uses TRBV7-2 and TRBJ1-5; TRBD1 might be the D (5 bases). The CDR3 loop spans 15 amino acids. Between the trimmed V and J ends, which lost 3 bases and 0 bases, there was a span of 9 bases. The germline V gene has CDR1 SGHTA and CDR2 FQGNSA. The CDR3 region has the DNA TGTGCCAGCAGCTTGGGGGGTTCTAGCAATCAGCCCCAGCATTTT. Translating gives CASSLGGSSNQPQHF.

V usage is TRBV2 and J usage is TRBJ2-7; weak D call: TRBD2 (6 bases). Germline CDR1 SNHLY, CDR2 FYNNEI. With 5 bases removed from V and 0 bases from J, the gap between germline ends came to 11 bases. The CDR3 runs 14 residues. The CDR3 nucleotides are TGTGCCAGCAGTCTACTAGCTAACTCCTACGAGCAGTACTTC. Protein product: CASSLLANSYEQYF.

About this clone itself: Distinct nucleotide sequences in the sample also encode this CDR3. This sequence joins TRBV5-1 and TRBJ1-2; 7 nucleotides agree with TRBD1. Germline CDR1 and CDR2: SGHRS and YFSETQ. V was clipped by 4 bases and J by 8 bases; unmatched bases: 8. CDR3 length equals 13 residues. CDR3 protein: CASSPRDSGGYTF. CDR3 DNA sequence: TGCGCCAGCAGCCCTAGGGACAGTGGGGGCTACACCTTC.

V and J are TRBV6-1 and TRBJ2-3; 8 nucleotides match TRBD2. Germline V gene lookup returns CDR1 MNHNS and CDR2 SASEGT. V lost 4 bases, J lost 2 bases, and 8 bases stayed unmatched. The CDR3 runs 16 residues. This CDR3 is CASSGRGSGVTDTQYF. The CDR3 DNA follows: TGTGCCAGCAGTGGGAGGGGTAGCGGGGTCACAGATACGCAGTATTTT.

V and J are TRBV18 and TRBJ1-2; 9 nucleotides agree with TRBD1. CDR3 size: 15 residues. Germline V lookup: CDR1 KGHSH, CDR2 LQKENI. J gave up 2 bases and V 2 bases, and 3 bases lay outside the gene matches. The CDR3, as DNA: TGTGCCAGCTCACCAAGGGACAGGGAAAACTATGGCTACACCTTC. Translated: CASSPRDRENYGYTF.

This clone was counted between two and nine times. The chain carries TRBV10-3 and TRBJ2-7; TRBD2 aligns across 14 bases. The CDR3 length is 15 residues. The V gene's germline CDR1 is ENHRY and CDR2 SYGVKD. The ends lost 6 bases at V and 7 bases at J; junction bases unmatched: 8. CDR3 in DNA: TGTGCCATCAGGCCGACTAGCGGGAGGGCCTGGGAGCAGTACTTC. This translates into CAIRPTSGRAWEQYF.

This clone was observed many times. The chain links TRBV19 to TRBJ2-7; TRBD2 aligns across 9 bases. Germline assignment: CDR1 LNHDA and CDR2 SQIVND (reference sequence). This CDR3 spans 17 amino acids. Trimming at V came to 6 bases and at J to 6 bases, leaving 18 bases not matched to a gene. The CDR3 reads CASRPGDSSGANTEQYF. As DNA, the CDR3 is TGTGCCAGTAGACCGGGAGATTCTAGCGGGGCGAATACCGAGCAGTACTTC.

The chain recombines TRBV7-9 with TRBJ1-4, with 7 bases matching TRBD1. The CDR3 totals 16 residues. CDR1 SEHNR and CDR2 FQNEAQ come from the germline V gene (reference sequence). V was pared by 5 bases and J by 3 bases, with 9 bases of the junction left unmatched. CDR3 sequence: CASSVPRGPANEKLFF. In DNA form, the CDR3 reads TGTGCCAGCAGCGTCCCTAGGGGGCCGGCTAATGAAAAACTGTTTTTT.

The chain employs TRBV7-6 and TRBJ2-1; possibly TRBD2 for D (6 bases). This CDR3 is built from 15 residues. V lost 2 bases and J 9 bases, leaving 17 bases between the germline ends. CDR1 and CDR2 (germline): SGHVS, FNYEAQ. The CDR3 sequence is CASSLNRLEIGEQFF. CDR3 DNA: TGTGCCAGCAGCTTAAATCGACTAGAGATTGGTGAGCAGTTCTTC.

In DNA, the CDR3 is TGTGCCACCAGTGATTTTAGCGGGAGAGGCACAGATACGCAGTATTTT. Its protein product is CATSDFSGRGTDTQYF. The V call is TRBV24-1, the J call TRBJ2-3; 9 nucleotides line up with TRBD2. This CDR3 has 16 amino acids. Germline CDR1 is KGHDR and CDR2 is SFDVKD. V was clipped by 1 base and J by 1 base; unmatched bases: 2.

The chain carries TRBV29-1 and TRBJ2-1; a weak D match, TRBD1 (6 bases). Trimming took 1 base from V and 5 from J, leaving 18 bases between them. In germline, CDR1 is SQVTM, CDR2 ANQGSEA. The CDR3 spans 16 residues. The CDR3 sequence is CSVEVRRTALHNEQFF. As DNA, the CDR3 is TGCAGCGTTGAAGTTCGTAGGACAGCCCTACACAATGAGCAGTTCTTC.